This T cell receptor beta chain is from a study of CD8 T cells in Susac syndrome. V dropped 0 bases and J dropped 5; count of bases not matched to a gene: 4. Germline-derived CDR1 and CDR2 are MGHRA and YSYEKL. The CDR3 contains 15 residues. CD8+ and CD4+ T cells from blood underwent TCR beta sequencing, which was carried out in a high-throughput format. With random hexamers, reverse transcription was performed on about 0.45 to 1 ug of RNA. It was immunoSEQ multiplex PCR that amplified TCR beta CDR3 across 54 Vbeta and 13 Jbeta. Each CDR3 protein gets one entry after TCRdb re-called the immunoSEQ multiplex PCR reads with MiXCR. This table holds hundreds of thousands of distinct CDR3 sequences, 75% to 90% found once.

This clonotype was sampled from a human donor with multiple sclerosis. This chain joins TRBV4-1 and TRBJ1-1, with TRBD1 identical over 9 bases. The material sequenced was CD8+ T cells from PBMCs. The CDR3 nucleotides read TGCGCCAGCAGCCAAGAACAGGGGGCGAGGACTGAAGCTTTCTTT. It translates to CASSQEQGARTEAFF.